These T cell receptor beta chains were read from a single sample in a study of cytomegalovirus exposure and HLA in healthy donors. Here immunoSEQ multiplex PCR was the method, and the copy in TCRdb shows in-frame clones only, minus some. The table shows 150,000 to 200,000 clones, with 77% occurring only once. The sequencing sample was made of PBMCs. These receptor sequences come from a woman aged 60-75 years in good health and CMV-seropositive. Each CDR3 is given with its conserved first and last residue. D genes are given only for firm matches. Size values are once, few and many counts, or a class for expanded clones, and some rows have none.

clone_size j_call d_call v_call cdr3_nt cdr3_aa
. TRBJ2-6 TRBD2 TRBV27 TGTGCCAGCAGTTTATTCCCACTAGCGGGGGTCTCTGGGGCCAACGGCCTGACTTTC CASSLFPLAGVSGANGLTF
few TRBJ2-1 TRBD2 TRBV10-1 TGCGCCCCCAGGGTAGCGGGCCACTCCTACAATGAGCAGTTCTTC CAPRVAGHSYNEQFF
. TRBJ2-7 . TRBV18 TGTGCCAGCTCACCACCGGAAACAGTGAGGAGGAGCTCCTACGAGCAGTACTTC CASSPPETVRRSSYEQYF
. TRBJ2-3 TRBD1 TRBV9 TGTGCCAGCAGCGTAGGGACAGGGGAGAGCACAGATACGCAGTATTTT CASSVGTGESTDTQYF
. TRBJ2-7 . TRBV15 TGTGCCACCAGCAGAGCAGATTACGAGCAGTACTTC CATSRADYEQYF
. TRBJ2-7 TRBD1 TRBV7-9 TGTGCCAGCAGCTTCGCCGGGACAGGAGCCGAGCAGTACTTC CASSFAGTGAEQYF
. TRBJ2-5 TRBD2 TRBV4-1 TGCGCCAGCAGCCTCCTAGCGGGGGGGCCAGGGGAGACCCAGTACTTC CASSLLAGGPGETQYF
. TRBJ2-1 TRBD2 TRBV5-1 TGCGCCAGCAGCTGGGCCGGGACTAGCTCTAATGAGCAGTTCTTC CASSWAGTSSNEQFF
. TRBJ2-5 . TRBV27 TGTGCCAGCAGTTCCTTAGGTCGGGGTCCTGGAGAGACCCAGTACTTC CASSSLGRGPGETQYF
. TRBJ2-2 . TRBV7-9 TGTGCCAGCAGCGTCCTGATGGGCTTGAACACCGGGGAGCTGTTTTTT CASSVLMGLNTGELFF
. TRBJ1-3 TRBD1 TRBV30 TGTGCCTGGAATCTCGGACAGGGACGGAACACCATATATTTT CAWNLGQGRNTIYF
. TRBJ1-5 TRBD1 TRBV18 TGTGCCAGCTCACCTCCCGGGGGCAGGGGGCGAGGGCAGCCCCAGCATTTT CASSPPGGRGRGQPQHF
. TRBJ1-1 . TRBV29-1 TGCAGCGTTGAAGGACAAGAGGGCAGATTGGTGAAGAACACTGAGGCTTTCTTT CSVEGQEGRLVKNTEAFF
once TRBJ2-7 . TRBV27 TGTGCCAGCAGATCCTATCCTACCGGAGGTTACGAGCAGTACTTC CASRSYPTGGYEQYF
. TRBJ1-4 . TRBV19 TGTGCCAGTAGTAGGGGAGGACCCAATGAAAAACTGTTTTTT CASSRGGPNEKLFF
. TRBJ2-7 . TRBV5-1 TGCGCCAGCAGCTCGAACAGCGAGCAGTACTTC CASSSNSEQYF
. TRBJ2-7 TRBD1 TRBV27 TGTGCCAGCTTAAGAAGATCCGGGACAGGGACCTACGAGCAGTACTTC CASLRRSGTGTYEQYF
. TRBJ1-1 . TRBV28 TGTGCCAGCAGTTCGGGGGGATCATTAGCTTTCTTT CASSSGGSLAFF
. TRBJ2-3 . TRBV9 TGTGCCAGCAGCGCCAGAGCGGAGACGACAGATACGCAGTATTTT CASSARAETTDTQYF
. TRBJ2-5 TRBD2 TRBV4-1 TGCGCCAGCAGCCCCCAGTGGAGCGGGAGGGAGACCCAGTACTTC CASSPQWSGRETQYF
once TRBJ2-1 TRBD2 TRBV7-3 TGTGCCAGCAGCTTAAGGGCGGGAGGCAATGAGCAGTTCTTC CASSLRAGGNEQFF
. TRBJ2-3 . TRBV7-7 TGTGCCATAGCGGATCCTTCCACAGATACGCAGTATTTT CAIADPSTDTQYF
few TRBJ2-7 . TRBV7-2 TGTGCCAGCAGCCTAAGACAGGACTCCTACGAGCAGTACTTC CASSLRQDSYEQYF
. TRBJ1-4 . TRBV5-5 TGTGCCAGCAGCTTGGGGGGCCCTCTGAATGGTAATGAAAAACTGTTTTTT CASSLGGPLNGNEKLFF
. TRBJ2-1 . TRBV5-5 TGTGCCAGCACCCCAATAACAGGGTATGAGCAGTTCTTC CASTPITGYEQFF
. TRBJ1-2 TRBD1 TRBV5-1 TGCGCCAGCAGCTTGGGACAGGGCTTTTTCTTC CASSLGQGFFF
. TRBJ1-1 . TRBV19 TGTGCCAGTAGTATATTTCAGGGGCCGAACACTGAAGCTTTCTTT CASSIFQGPNTEAFF
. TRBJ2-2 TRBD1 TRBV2 TGTGCCAGCAGTGAATCACCGGGACAGGGGATAACCGGGGAGCTGTTTTTT CASSESPGQGITGELFF
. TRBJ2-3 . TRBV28 TGTGCCAGCAGTTTAACGGGGACATCCAAAGGCACAGATACGCAGTATTTT CASSLTGTSKGTDTQYF
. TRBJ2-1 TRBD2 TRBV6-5 TGTGCCACAGGCAGCGGGGAAACCTACAATGAGCAGTTCTTC CATGSGETYNEQFF
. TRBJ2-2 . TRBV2 TGTGCCAGCAGTTTAGCGAACGGCGGGGAGCTGTTTTTT CASSLANGGELFF
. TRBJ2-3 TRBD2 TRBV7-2 TGTGCCAGCAGTTCGCGACTAGCGGGGGCAGATACGCAGTATTTT CASSSRLAGADTQYF
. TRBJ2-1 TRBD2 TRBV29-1 TGCAGCGTCGGGACTAGCGGGAGCTCCTACAATGAGCAGTTCTTC CSVGTSGSSYNEQFF
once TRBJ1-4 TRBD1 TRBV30 TGTGCCTCATGGGGACAGGGGGGGCGCGGGGCTAATGAAAAACTGTTTTTT CASWGQGGRGANEKLFF
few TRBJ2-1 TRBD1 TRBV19 TGTGCCAGTAGTTCTGCCGGGACAGGGGTTGATGAGCAGTTCTTC CASSSAGTGVDEQFF
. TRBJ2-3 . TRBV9 TGTGCCAGCAGCGTAACCGGACAGAGCACAGATACGCAGTATTTT CASSVTGQSTDTQYF
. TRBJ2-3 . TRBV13 TGTGCCAGCAGCCCCGGGGTAGCCACAGATACGCAGTATTTT CASSPGVATDTQYF
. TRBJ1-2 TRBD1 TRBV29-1 TGCAGCGTTGGGGGACAGGTATATGGCTACACCTTC CSVGGQVYGYTF
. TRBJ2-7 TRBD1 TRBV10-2 TGCGCCAGCAGTGAAGGGGGACAGGATTCGTCGTACTTC CASSEGGQDSSYF
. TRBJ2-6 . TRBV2 TGTGCCATAACTGGGGCCAACGTCCTGACTTTC CAITGANVLTF
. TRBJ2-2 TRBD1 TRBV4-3 TGCGCCAGCAGCCAGGACAGGGCCCGAACCGGGGAGCTGTTTTTT CASSQDRARTGELFF
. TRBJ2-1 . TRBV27 TGTGCCAGCAGTTTGAACAGCCCGGTGGTCGGAAGCTCCTACAATGAGCAGTTCTTC CASSLNSPVVGSSYNEQFF
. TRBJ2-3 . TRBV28 TGTGCCAGCAGGTTCCTAGGGCAGGGAAGCACAGATACGCAGTATTTT CASRFLGQGSTDTQYF